This TCR beta chain came from a study of PD-1 blockade in classical Hodgkin lymphoma. Study observations and caveats: Exclusion was applied to patients who started nivolumab under 1 year after ASCT.

This clone was seen only a few times. Its matching antigen is unknown. There was relapse after autologous stem cell transplantation in every patient, and there was variation in brentuximab vedotin exposure. The protocol was immunoSEQ multiplex PCR, while the TCRdb copy is restricted to in-frame clones and leaves out a portion. The sample yields tens of thousands of clones, 55% to 75% seen once. The source of this sequence is a human donor with classical Hodgkin lymphoma. The source material was peripheral blood mononuclear cells (PBMCs), sampled at baseline.

This CDR3 reads CAISESRFSNTGELFF. The CDR3 DNA follows: TGTGCCATCAGTGAGTCCAGATTCTCGAACACCGGGGAGCTGTTTTTT. This chain links TRBV10-3 with TRBJ2-2; D unresolved. V was pared by 0 bases and J by 0 bases, with 8 bases between. The germline V gene encodes CDR1 ENHRY and CDR2 SYGVKD. The CDR3 is 16 amino acids.